This TCR beta chain was captured by sequencing in a study of OX40 agonist ivuxolimab in advanced cancers. Regarding the complete study: Ivuxolimab was an agonistic, fully human IgG2 monoclonal antibody directed against OX40 (CD134), a costimulatory receptor. Intravenous ivuxolimab was administered to patients every 2 weeks at six dose levels: 0.01, 0.1, 0.3, 1.5, 3 and 10 mg/kg. Among the approximately 50 dose-escalation patients, some 20 had hepatocellular carcinoma, 15 or so melanoma, 9 renal cell carcinoma and 9 head and neck cancer. The dose-escalation cohort was roughly 80% male with a mean age of approximately 60 years, ranging from 23 to 79. Patients were allowed to have had prior anti-PD-1, anti-PD-L1 or anti-CTLA-4 therapy, and roughly 40% of the dose-escalation patients had previously received checkpoint inhibitors. Partial responses occurred in three dose-escalation patients, of whom one had hepatocellular carcinoma and two had cutaneous melanoma. The purpose of peripheral TCRbeta sequencing was to test whether ivuxolimab changed TCR sequence diversity and led to clonal T-cell expansion. The paper covers the monotherapy dose-escalation part of the phase I ivuxolimab trial, which included N = 52 patients.

With regard to this clone: The antigen it binds to is not known. No much larger clonotype is one base removed from it; base qualities were not supplied.

The germline V gene (reference sequence) sets CDR1 to LNHNV and CDR2 to YYDKDF. V is clipped by 1 base and J by 8 bases, and the sequence between their germline boundaries is 12 bases long. The CDR3 has 14 amino acids, counting the end cysteine and phenylalanine. Solely the CDR3 DNA is kept, with 42 bases framed from the first base. The trial excluded patients who had a history of autoimmune disease or were on systemic immunosuppression. Peripheral blood for TCR sequencing was drawn from every dose cohort at baseline, at cycle 4 day 1 and at cycle 7 day 1. Samples were obtained from an open-label, multicenter, first-in-human phase I dose-escalation trial of ivuxolimab. Adults with locally advanced or metastatic head and neck squamous cell, hepatocellular, melanoma or renal cell carcinoma were enrolled in the trial. CD4+ and CD8+ T cells were sorted separately from peripheral blood before TCR sequencing.

What the authors observed across the whole study: In the 0.1-3.0 mg/kg groups, partial responders had among the lowest normalized peripheral clonal expansion, particularly in CD8+ T cells. The antigen specificity of the peripheral T cells that underwent clonal expansion was not determined. Low levels of normalized T-cell clonal expansion were also seen in some nonresponding patients. After ivuxolimab, expanded clones were on average more numerous among CD8+ T cells than among CD4+ T cells. At doses of 0.1 to 3.0 mg/kg, clonal expansion of both CD4+ and CD8+ T cells in blood was seen between baseline and week 6.

Genomic DNA was extracted from sorted cells for sequencing of the TCRbeta CDR3 region. The immunoSEQ Assay was used to sequence the TCRbeta CDR3 regions. Drawn from immuneACCESS, this table holds only the in-frame rearrangements with V and J called that TCRdb kept. Clones are partly lost; checked studies trace under half to an unresolved V gene and leave the rest unexplained. The sample table shows 45,000 to 65,000 clones, and 65% to 85% are seen once. Together, the top ten hold just over 3% of the sample. This TCR was recovered from an adult with an advanced solid tumor such as melanoma, head and neck, liver or kidney cancer. The sample consisted of CD4+ or CD8+ T cells sorted from blood, taken in a trial of the OX40 agonist ivuxolimab. The sequence links TRBV15 to TRBJ2-1; D gene: possibly TRBD2, on 6 matching bases. The CDR3 region has the sequence CATSRGNGGDEQFF. The DNA sequence follows: TGTGCCACCAGCAGAGGCAACGGGGGAGATGAGCAGTTCTTC.